The present entry profiles one TCR beta chain with its context. This clone was recorded only once. The antigen it recognizes is unknown. The record has no base qualities; no much larger clone is one base away. The CDR3 regions of human TCRbeta chains were subjected to immunosequencing. Concerning the study's data processing: TCRs in the repertoires were matched against a reference library of SARS-CoV-2-specific TCRs that had been generated with the MIRA antigen-specificity platform. Breadth was defined as the fraction of unique TCRs that were SARS-CoV-2-associated, and depth was defined as the fraction of total T cells that were SARS-CoV-2-associated. Using the MIRA data, each spike-specific TCR was assigned both to the spike region to which the TCR was reactive and to a CD4 or CD8 class. Log10-transformed breadth and depth values were compared by one-way ANOVA with Sidak's multiple comparisons tests. In TCRdb, the immuneACCESS table is reduced to in-frame sequences with V and J assigned. These tables do not hold every clone; where another copy was compared, an unresolved V gene accounts for under half, and the others remain unexplained. D and trimming come from the DNA, and the V and J calls and clone size come from that table. Across this sample there are 200,000 or so clones, with almost 95% seen only once. The ten largest make up approximately 9.6% of the sample.

In light of the paper, this sample's time point label describes: baseline before first vaccination. The vaccinee samples were drawn from two UK trials, COV001 and COV002, one of which was a single-blind randomized controlled phase 2/3 trial testing AZD1222 (ChAdOx1 nCoV-19) in healthy adults. Trial participant PBMC samples were collected at day 0 and day 28 after the second dose for TCRbeta chain sequencing. This entry is derived from a study of T cell responses to AZD1222 COVID-19 vaccine (dated by TCRdb to the early 2020s). As for the study more broadly: AZD1222 recipients given second doses at about 4 weeks or at about 12 weeks were pooled, since spike-specific TCR depth and breadth were not found to differ between the two schedules. Enrollment into the trials was organized by age into subgroups of 18-55, 56-69 and 70-plus years, and those subgroups contained approximately 160, 26 and 62 TCR-sequenced participants, respectively. A total of 233 trial participants underwent TCR sequencing, of whom about 200 received two doses of AZD1222 and around 26 received two doses of the MenACWY control vaccine. Paper-wide results and their limitations: The whole spike protein was spanned by vaccine-associated CD4 TCRs, and dominant responses were seen in regions 160-218 and 743-854. In the small 56-69-year group, the increase in depth fell short of significance, most likely because of low power. After two AZD1222 doses, both the breadth and the depth of spike-specific TCRs were significantly higher than at day 0 and than in MenACWY recipients. Conclusions about previously exposed vaccinees are limited, since just 5 or 6 AZD1222 recipients were seropositive for SARS-CoV-2 at baseline. No day 14 peak-response samples were available, so repertoires were characterized only after the peak T cell response. Most participants were white British and females outnumbered males, and the authors suggested that clonal diversity may have been underestimated. Nearly half of unique spike-specific TCRs reportedly recognized epitopes outside regions mutated in the B.1.351 and B.1.1.7 variants.

CDR1 and CDR2 were assigned from the germline V gene as KGHSH and LQKENI. The CDR3 starts with the cysteine, ends with the phenylalanine, and has 16 residues. Just CDR3 DNA is preserved here, 48 bases in frame from base 1. The germline ends are 15 bases apart after V is trimmed by 3 bases and J by 3 bases. The sample consisted of peripheral blood, taken on day 0 of AZD1222 vaccination. The receptor chain draws on TRBV18 and TRBJ1-3; the D gene remains uncertain. The TCR originated in an adult in good health. The DNA is as follows: TGTGCCAGCTCACCGAGGCGAGGAGGTGGTGGAAACACCATATATTTT. It specifies CASSPRRGGGGNTIYF.